This T cell receptor (beta chain) was captured in a study of CD8+ T cells in alopecia areata. The study's findings and limits: Relative to normal scalp, lesional scalp, especially alopecia totalis/universalis, showed higher clonality.

Extraction and reverse transcription of RNA yielded cDNA as the sequencing template. Sequencing was performed with immunoSEQ multiplex PCR; in TCRdb, only in-frame clones are kept and a portion is missing. Here the sample spans about 190,000 clones, roughly three fifths being singletons. Germline V gives CDR1 SQVTM, CDR2 ANQGSEA. The CDR3 is made up of 11 amino acids. As regards this clone: The target antigen is unknown.

The treatment denotes: oral pan-JAK inhibitor, 5-10 mg twice daily. This material consisted of CD4+ T cells sorted from blood, taken at week 4, from a patient treated with tofacitinib. This clonotype originated in a human donor with alopecia areata. The V gene is TRBV29-1, the J gene TRBJ1-2; the D gene is possibly TRBD1 (5 bases). The CDR3: CSDSGAYGYTF. CDR3 in DNA: TGCTCTGATTCCGGGGCCTATGGCTACACCTTC.